Listed below are T cell receptor beta chains from one sample, sequenced in a study of shared T cell receptors in the human thymus. Sequencing used immunoSEQ multiplex PCR; TCRdb keeps in-frame clones, though not all of them. Of hundreds of thousands of clones listed, 70% to 90% are singletons. In addition, the sample was reused for a study of human thymus T cells.

Sample: thymocytes. Receptors originate from a girl under two years old with a congenital heart defect. Both conserved end residues are part of each CDR3.

v_gene: TRBV19; j_gene: TRBJ1-2; CDR3aa: CASSMVSLYGYTF
v_gene: TRBV7-9; j_gene: TRBJ1-2; CDR3aa: CASSLEVGGRGVYPYGYTF
v_gene: TRBV5-8; j_gene: TRBJ1-3; CDR3aa: CASSLERYTIYF
v_gene: TRBV4-1; j_gene: TRBJ1-2; CDR3aa: CASSPRPRDRANYGYTF
v_gene: TRBV2; j_gene: TRBJ2-5; CDR3aa: CASVRDAGQETQYF
v_gene: TRBV18; j_gene: TRBJ1-1; CDR3aa: CASSPSVRGPMNTEAFF
v_gene: TRBV6-1; j_gene: TRBJ2-5; CDR3aa: CASSEAGTEQETQYF
v_gene: TRBV6-1; j_gene: TRBJ1-4; CDR3aa: CASRDSPSNEKLFF
v_gene: TRBV7-3; j_gene: TRBJ2-3; CDR3aa: CASSPTGYTDTQYF
v_gene: TRBV27; j_gene: TRBJ1-5; CDR3aa: CASSLSQTDSNQPQHF
v_gene: TRBV25-1; j_gene: TRBJ1-1; CDR3aa: CASSDETGLMNTEAFF
v_gene: TRBV30; j_gene: TRBJ1-1; CDR3aa: CAWSNGGSDGAFF
v_gene: TRBV6-1; j_gene: TRBJ2-2; CDR3aa: CASSEGGGTGELFF
v_gene: TRBV6-1; j_gene: TRBJ2-5; CDR3aa: CASSSHTGKETQYF
v_gene: TRBV27; j_gene: TRBJ2-1; CDR3aa: CASSPGQGKDNEQFF
v_gene: TRBV14; j_gene: TRBJ1-1; CDR3aa: CASSQGKQARMNTEAFF
v_gene: TRBV6-1; j_gene: TRBJ2-7; CDR3aa: CASSEALLYRGDEQYF
v_gene: TRBV4-1; j_gene: TRBJ1-1; CDR3aa: CASSPSTGSCTEAFF
v_gene: TRBV2; j_gene: TRBJ1-6; CDR3aa: CASTTGVVNSPLHF
v_gene: TRBV13; j_gene: TRBJ1-1; CDR3aa: CASSFRGRAFF